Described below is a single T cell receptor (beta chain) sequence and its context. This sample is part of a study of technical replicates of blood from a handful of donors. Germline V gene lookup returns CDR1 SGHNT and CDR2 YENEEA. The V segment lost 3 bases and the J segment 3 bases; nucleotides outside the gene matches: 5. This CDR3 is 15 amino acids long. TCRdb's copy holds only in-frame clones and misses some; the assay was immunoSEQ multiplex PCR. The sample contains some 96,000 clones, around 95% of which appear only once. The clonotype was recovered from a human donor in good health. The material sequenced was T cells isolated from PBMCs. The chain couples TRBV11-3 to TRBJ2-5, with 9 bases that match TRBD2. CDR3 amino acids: CASSFGGGREETQYF. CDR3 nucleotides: TGTGCCAGCAGCTTCGGGGGCGGGAGGGAAGAGACCCAGTACTTC.